The clone carrying this TCR beta chain was observed a few times. Its antigen is undetermined. The CDR3 extends over 14 amino acids. Trimming stripped 5 bases from V and 1 base from J, with 9 bases between. Germline CDR1 SQVTM, CDR2 ANQGSEA. These data are taken from a study of T-cell memory formation after mild COVID-19. Turning to the study itself: TCR clusters were largely donor specific.

Notes on the study in general: The CD4+ clones that contracted clustered mainly within CM and EM, and the CD8+ clones concentrated in EMRA.

MiXCR, run by TCRdb on the 5' RACE reads, gives a single entry per CDR3 protein. The repertoire holds approximately 210,000 distinct CDR3 sequences, with roughly 18% as singletons. The V and J genes are TRBV29-1 and TRBJ2-6; D is unresolved. The material sequenced was PBMCs or a T cell subset sorted from them (not recorded which). This clonotype was sampled from an adult woman who had mild COVID-19 (a few samples of this study predate the infection). Cell type and time point are not known. The DNA for the CDR3 is TGCAGCGTTTCTGAACGATCTGGGGCCAACGTCCTGACTTTC. Protein: CSVSERSGANVLTF. Together with reference TRBV29-1 and TRBJ2-6, the CDR3 gives the full variable domain: SAVISQKPSRDICQRGTSLTIQCQVDSQVTMMFWYRQQPGQSLTLIATANQGSEATYESGFVIDKFPISRPNLTFSTLTVSNMSPEDSSIYLCSVSERSGANVLTFGAGSRLTVL.